A selection of T cell receptor beta chains follows, all from one sample in a study of OX40 agonist ivuxolimab in advanced cancers. TCRdb's copy holds only in-frame clones and misses some; the assay was immunoSEQ multiplex PCR. The profile shows 57,000 or so clones, 84% of them singletons. Sequencing used CD4+ or CD8+ T cells sorted from blood, obtained in a trial of the OX40 agonist ivuxolimab. The receptors derive from an adult with an advanced solid tumor such as melanoma, head and neck, liver or kidney cancer. CDR3s include the opening cysteine and the closing phenylalanine or tryptophan. D genes are given only for firm matches. The size entry is marked missing in some rows and otherwise reads once, few, many or a size class.

v_call: TRBV30
j_call: TRBJ1-3
d_call: NA
clone_size: NA
cdr3_aa: CAWSVWGGNTIYF
cdr3_nt: TGTGCCTGGAGTGTATGGGGTGGAAACACCATATATTTT

v_call: TRBV7-6
j_call: TRBJ1-6
d_call: NA
clone_size: medium-sized
cdr3_aa: CASSFRGRNSPLHF
cdr3_nt: TGTGCCAGCAGCTTTAGGGGTAGGAATTCACCCCTCCACTTT

v_call: TRBV19
j_call: TRBJ1-5
d_call: NA
clone_size: NA
cdr3_aa: CASSIALGRGSSNQPQHF
cdr3_nt: TGTGCCAGTAGTATAGCTCTGGGGAGGGGCTCCAGCAATCAGCCCCAGCATTTT

v_call: TRBV4-1
j_call: TRBJ1-3
d_call: TRBD1
clone_size: NA
cdr3_aa: CASSQAFGQGRSGGNTIYF
cdr3_nt: TGCGCCAGCAGCCAAGCCTTCGGACAGGGGAGATCGGGTGGAAACACCATATATTTT

v_call: TRBV15
j_call: TRBJ1-2
d_call: NA
clone_size: NA
cdr3_aa: CATSRDGMGARGYTF
cdr3_nt: TGTGCCACCAGCAGAGATGGAATGGGGGCGCGAGGCTACACCTTC

v_call: TRBV2
j_call: TRBJ2-1
d_call: TRBD2
clone_size: few
cdr3_aa: CATSIWVAGGIYNEQFF
cdr3_nt: TGTGCCACCTCGATCTGGGTAGCGGGGGGAATCTACAATGAGCAGTTCTTC

v_call: TRBV18
j_call: TRBJ2-7
d_call: TRBD1
clone_size: NA
cdr3_aa: CASSPLTGGSYEQYF
cdr3_nt: TGTGCCAGCTCACCATTGACAGGGGGCTCCTACGAGCAGTACTTC

v_call: TRBV13
j_call: TRBJ2-1
d_call: NA
clone_size: NA
cdr3_aa: CASSFTLAFHEQFF
cdr3_nt: TGTGCCAGCAGCTTTACGCTAGCTTTTCATGAGCAGTTCTTC

v_call: TRBV7-9
j_call: TRBJ2-6
d_call: TRBD1
clone_size: few
cdr3_aa: CASSPSGPGQGKGANVLTF
cdr3_nt: TGTGCCAGCAGCCCTAGTGGCCCGGGACAGGGAAAAGGGGCCAACGTCCTGACTTTC

v_call: TRBV5-6
j_call: TRBJ2-7
d_call: TRBD1
clone_size: once
cdr3_aa: CASSGGYRGAYEQYF
cdr3_nt: TGTGCCAGCAGTGGGGGATACAGGGGTGCCTACGAGCAGTACTTC

v_call: TRBV7-9
j_call: TRBJ2-7
d_call: NA
clone_size: NA
cdr3_aa: CASSSEDRSYEQYF
cdr3_nt: TGTGCCAGCAGCTCAGAGGACCGATCCTACGAGCAGTACTTC

v_call: TRBV4-1
j_call: TRBJ2-3
d_call: TRBD2
clone_size: NA
cdr3_aa: CASSRTSGDTQYF
cdr3_nt: TGCGCCAGCAGCAGGACTAGCGGGGATACGCAGTATTTT

v_call: TRBV27
j_call: TRBJ1-5
d_call: TRBD1
clone_size: NA
cdr3_aa: CASSPLGGRGQDQPQHF
cdr3_nt: TGTGCCAGCAGTCCTTTAGGGGGCAGGGGGCAGGATCAGCCCCAGCATTTT

v_call: TRBV2
j_call: TRBJ1-2
d_call: NA
clone_size: NA
cdr3_aa: CATVGSKIYGYTF
cdr3_nt: TGTGCCACCGTCGGCAGTAAAATCTATGGCTACACCTTC

v_call: TRBV28
j_call: TRBJ2-5
d_call: TRBD2
clone_size: once
cdr3_aa: CASNTWTSGRKETQYF
cdr3_nt: TGTGCCAGCAACACCTGGACTAGCGGGAGAAAAGAGACCCAGTACTTC

v_call: TRBV6-5
j_call: TRBJ1-2
d_call: NA
clone_size: NA
cdr3_aa: CASRPPGQGFWGYTF
cdr3_nt: TGTGCCAGCAGACCACCCGGGCAGGGATTTTGGGGCTACACCTTC

v_call: TRBV29-1
j_call: TRBJ2-7
d_call: TRBD2
clone_size: NA
cdr3_aa: CSVGLAGKIGSYEQYF
cdr3_nt: TGCAGCGTTGGCCTAGCGGGGAAGATCGGCTCCTACGAGCAGTACTTC

v_call: TRBV6-5
j_call: TRBJ2-5
d_call: TRBD2
clone_size: once
cdr3_aa: CASSYASGSETQYF
cdr3_nt: TGTGCCAGCAGTTATGCTAGCGGGAGTGAGACCCAGTACTTC

v_call: TRBV4-1
j_call: TRBJ2-2
d_call: TRBD1
clone_size: medium-sized
cdr3_aa: CASSGGQGATGELFF
cdr3_nt: TGCGCCAGCAGCGGCGGACAGGGGGCCACCGGGGAGCTGTTTTTT

v_call: TRBV30
j_call: TRBJ1-5
d_call: NA
clone_size: few
cdr3_aa: CAWSAKGLYNQPQHF
cdr3_nt: TGTGCCTGGAGTGCAAAAGGATTATACAATCAGCCCCAGCATTTT

v_call: TRBV9
j_call: TRBJ2-1
d_call: TRBD1
clone_size: NA
cdr3_aa: CASSRDRGPSYNEQFF
cdr3_nt: TGTGCCAGCAGCAGAGACAGGGGTCCATCCTACAATGAGCAGTTCTTC

v_call: TRBV2
j_call: TRBJ1-3
d_call: NA
clone_size: NA
cdr3_aa: CASSDFGFGNTIYF
cdr3_nt: TGTGCCAGCAGTGATTTTGGGTTTGGAAACACCATATATTTT

v_call: TRBV11-2
j_call: TRBJ2-1
d_call: NA
clone_size: NA
cdr3_aa: CASSLRYREQFF
cdr3_nt: TGTGCCAGCAGCTTGCGGTATCGGGAGCAGTTCTTC

v_call: TRBV30
j_call: TRBJ2-7
d_call: TRBD2
clone_size: NA
cdr3_aa: CACGRGGYEQYF
cdr3_nt: TGTGCCTGCGGGAGGGGAGGTTACGAGCAGTACTTC

v_call: TRBV10-3
j_call: TRBJ2-3
d_call: TRBD2
clone_size: NA
cdr3_aa: CAIRTSGGLISTDTQYF
cdr3_nt: TGTGCCATCAGAACTAGCGGGGGGTTGATAAGCACAGATACGCAGTATTTT

v_call: TRBV19
j_call: TRBJ2-7
d_call: NA
clone_size: NA
cdr3_aa: CASSIGHKSEQYF
cdr3_nt: TGTGCCAGTAGTATAGGTCACAAATCCGAGCAGTACTTC

v_call: TRBV4-1
j_call: TRBJ1-5
d_call: NA
clone_size: once
cdr3_aa: CASSQDHPRVGSQPQHF
cdr3_nt: TGCGCCAGCAGCCAAGATCACCCCAGGGTCGGCAGTCAGCCCCAGCATTTT

v_call: TRBV4-2
j_call: TRBJ1-6
d_call: TRBD1
clone_size: NA
cdr3_aa: CASSQPGTGESPLHF
cdr3_nt: TGTGCCAGCAGCCAACCCGGGACAGGCGAGTCACCCCTCCACTTT

v_call: TRBV11-3
j_call: TRBJ2-3
d_call: NA
clone_size: NA
cdr3_aa: CASSLEGGGTTTDTQYF
cdr3_nt: TGTGCCAGCAGCTTAGAGGGAGGGGGGACGACCACAGATACGCAGTATTTT

v_call: TRBV5-4
j_call: TRBJ1-6
d_call: NA
clone_size: NA
cdr3_aa: CASSLGGNSPLHF
cdr3_nt: TGTGCCAGCAGCTTGGGTGGGAATTCACCCCTCCACTTT

v_call: TRBV6-1
j_call: TRBJ1-5
d_call: NA
clone_size: NA
cdr3_aa: CASSEPEVYQPQHF
cdr3_nt: TGTGCCAGCAGTGAACCAGAAGTTTATCAGCCCCAGCATTTT

v_call: TRBV5-1
j_call: TRBJ2-3
d_call: TRBD2
clone_size: NA
cdr3_aa: CASSFGRAGSTDTQYF
cdr3_nt: TGCGCCAGCAGCTTTGGGAGGGCAGGGAGCACAGATACGCAGTATTTT

v_call: TRBV19
j_call: TRBJ2-3
d_call: NA
clone_size: NA
cdr3_aa: CASSTYLADTQYF
cdr3_nt: TGTGCCAGTAGTACCTACTTGGCAGATACGCAGTATTTT

v_call: TRBV28
j_call: TRBJ1-5
d_call: NA
clone_size: NA
cdr3_aa: CASSSNPDAPEHF
cdr3_nt: TGTGCCAGCAGTTCCAACCCGGACGCCCCGGAGCATTTT

v_call: TRBV18
j_call: TRBJ2-7
d_call: NA
clone_size: NA
cdr3_aa: CASSGQHGEQYF
cdr3_nt: TGTGCCAGCTCTGGACAACACGGCGAGCAGTACTTC

v_call: TRBV30
j_call: TRBJ2-6
d_call: NA
clone_size: NA
cdr3_aa: CAWSRALDFLGANVLTF
cdr3_nt: TGTGCCTGGAGCCGCGCCTTGGATTTTCTTGGGGCCAACGTCCTGACTTTC

v_call: TRBV18
j_call: TRBJ2-1
d_call: TRBD2
clone_size: NA
cdr3_aa: CASSRASGGYEQFF
cdr3_nt: TGTGCCAGCTCACGAGCTAGCGGGGGATATGAGCAGTTCTTC

v_call: TRBV28
j_call: TRBJ1-3
d_call: TRBD1
clone_size: NA
cdr3_aa: CASGKFRDSLKRSSGNTIYF
cdr3_nt: TGTGCCAGCGGGAAGTTCCGGGACAGCCTAAAACGGAGCTCTGGAAACACCATATATTTT

v_call: TRBV9
j_call: TRBJ2-7
d_call: TRBD1
clone_size: NA
cdr3_aa: CASSSQGASYEQYF
cdr3_nt: TGTGCCAGCAGCTCACAGGGGGCCTCCTACGAGCAGTACTTC

v_call: TRBV9
j_call: TRBJ2-5
d_call: NA
clone_size: NA
cdr3_aa: CASSVGGAETQYF
cdr3_nt: TGTGCCAGCAGCGTAGGGGGGGCGGAGACCCAGTACTTC

v_call: TRBV7-3
j_call: TRBJ2-2
d_call: NA
clone_size: NA
cdr3_aa: CASSLGPTANTGELFF
cdr3_nt: TGTGCCAGCAGCTTAGGGCCGACGGCGAACACCGGGGAGCTGTTTTTT

v_call: TRBV6-5
j_call: TRBJ1-1
d_call: NA
clone_size: NA
cdr3_aa: CASSSGENTEAFF
cdr3_nt: TGTGCCAGCAGTTCCGGGGAGAACACTGAAGCTTTCTTT

v_call: TRBV29-1
j_call: TRBJ2-7
d_call: TRBD2
clone_size: NA
cdr3_aa: CSAGGEGAYEQYF
cdr3_nt: TGCAGCGCCGGGGGGGAGGGTGCCTACGAGCAGTACTTC

v_call: TRBV13
j_call: TRBJ2-5
d_call: TRBD1
clone_size: NA
cdr3_aa: CASSRDRQETQYF
cdr3_nt: TGTGCCAGCAGCCGGGACAGACAAGAGACCCAGTACTTC

v_call: TRBV9
j_call: TRBJ2-7
d_call: TRBD2
clone_size: NA
cdr3_aa: CASSTGTSGTYEQYF
cdr3_nt: TGTGCCAGCAGCACCGGGACTAGCGGTACCTACGAGCAGTACTTC

v_call: TRBV27
j_call: TRBJ2-7
d_call: NA
clone_size: once
cdr3_aa: CASSFQRDSYEQYF
cdr3_nt: TGTGCCAGCAGTTTCCAGCGAGACTCCTACGAGCAGTACTTC

v_call: TRBV4-1
j_call: TRBJ2-1
d_call: NA
clone_size: once
cdr3_aa: CTSSQGWGGAATRTNEQFF
cdr3_nt: TGCACCAGCAGCCAAGGCTGGGGGGGGGCGGCAACGAGAACCAATGAGCAGTTCTTC

v_call: TRBV27
j_call: TRBJ1-1
d_call: NA
clone_size: NA
cdr3_aa: CASSLLSGTEAFF
cdr3_nt: TGTGCCAGCAGTTTACTGAGTGGAACTGAAGCTTTCTTT

v_call: TRBV20-1
j_call: TRBJ2-7
d_call: NA
clone_size: once
cdr3_aa: CSARVEWEQYF
cdr3_nt: TGCAGTGCTAGAGTGGAATGGGAGCAGTACTTC

v_call: TRBV10-3
j_call: TRBJ2-1
d_call: NA
clone_size: NA
cdr3_aa: CAISESGTRPPRSYNEQFF
cdr3_nt: TGTGCCATCAGTGAATCGGGGACTCGACCCCCTCGGTCCTACAATGAGCAGTTCTTC

v_call: TRBV5-4
j_call: TRBJ2-2
d_call: NA
clone_size: NA
cdr3_aa: CASSSGLNTGELFF
cdr3_nt: TGTGCCAGCAGCTCGGGACTTAACACCGGGGAGCTGTTTTTT

v_call: TRBV7-2
j_call: TRBJ2-7
d_call: TRBD2
clone_size: NA
cdr3_aa: CASSFLAGGPSYEQYF
cdr3_nt: TGTGCCAGCAGCTTTCTAGCGGGAGGTCCCTCCTACGAGCAGTACTTC

v_call: TRBV2
j_call: TRBJ1-1
d_call: TRBD1
clone_size: NA
cdr3_aa: CASSKGTGGRTEAFF
cdr3_nt: TGTGCCAGCAGCAAGGGGACAGGGGGCAGGACTGAAGCTTTCTTT

v_call: TRBV5-4
j_call: TRBJ2-1
d_call: TRBD2
clone_size: NA
cdr3_aa: CASSQDGPGLADSYNEQFF
cdr3_nt: TGTGCCAGCAGCCAAGATGGACCCGGTCTAGCGGATTCCTACAATGAGCAGTTCTTC